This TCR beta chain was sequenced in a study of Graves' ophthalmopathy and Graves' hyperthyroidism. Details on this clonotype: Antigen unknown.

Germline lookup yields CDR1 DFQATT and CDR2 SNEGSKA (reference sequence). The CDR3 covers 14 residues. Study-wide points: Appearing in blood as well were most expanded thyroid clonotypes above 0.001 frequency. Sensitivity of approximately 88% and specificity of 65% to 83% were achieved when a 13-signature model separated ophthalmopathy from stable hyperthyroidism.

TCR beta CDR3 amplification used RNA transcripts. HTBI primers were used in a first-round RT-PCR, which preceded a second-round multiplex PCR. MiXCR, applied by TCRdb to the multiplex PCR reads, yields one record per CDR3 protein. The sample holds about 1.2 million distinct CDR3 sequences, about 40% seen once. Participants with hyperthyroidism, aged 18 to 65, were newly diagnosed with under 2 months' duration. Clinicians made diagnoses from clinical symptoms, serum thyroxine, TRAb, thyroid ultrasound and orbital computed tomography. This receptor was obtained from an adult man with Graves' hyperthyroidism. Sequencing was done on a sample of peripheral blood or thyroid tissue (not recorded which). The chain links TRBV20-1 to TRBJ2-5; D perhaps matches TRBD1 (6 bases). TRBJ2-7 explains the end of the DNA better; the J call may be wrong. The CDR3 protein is CSAREYTGRAEQYF. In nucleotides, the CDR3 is TGCAGTGCTAGAGAGTACACAGGGAGAGCCGAGCAGTACTTC.